These 29 T cell receptor beta chains came from one sample sequenced in a study of blood T cells in healthy people across ages. The second PCR ran roughly 7 to 12 cycles with a sample-barcoded 5' primer and J-beta primers. One entry per CDR3 protein, called by TCRdb with MiXCR from the 5' RACE reads. The data hold 710,000 or so distinct CDR3 sequences, with about 34% observed a single time. Sequencing used blood. These receptors originate from a woman older than 75 in good health.

This clonotype was observed many times. This sequence joins TRBV29-1 and TRBJ1-2; 7 nucleotides align to TRBD1. Germline V CDR1 and CDR2: SQVTM, ANQGSEA. The V gene end was trimmed by 7 bases and the J gene end by 7 bases; junction bases not matched to a gene: 15. The CDR3 has 14 amino acids. CDR3 region: CSGGGGGPDPGYTF. CDR3 nucleotide sequence: TGCAGCGGAGGGGGAGGGGGCCCTGATCCTGGCTACACCTTC.

This clonotype was counted a few times. V and J are TRBV4-2 and TRBJ1-1; D perhaps matches TRBD1 (6 bases). Germline lookup yields CDR1 LGHNA and CDR2 YNFKEQ. This CDR3 comprises 16 residues. V gave up 8 bases and J gave up 5 bases, with 24 bases separating them. The CDR3 coding sequence is TGTGCCAGCTCGCATGGAGGCGAGAGGGGGTTGACTGAAGCTTTCTTT. This gives the protein CASSHGGERGLTEAFF.

The sample holds many counts of this clonotype. This chain connects TRBV7-9 to TRBJ2-5, with 10 bases fitting TRBD1. V shed 5 bases and J 5 bases; nucleotides not matched to a gene: 5. Looked up from germline, CDR1 is SEHNR and CDR2 is FQNEAQ (reference sequence). This CDR3 is 14 amino acids long. CDR3 nucleotides: TGTGCCAGCAGCCCCAGGACAGGGGGGGAGACCCAGTACTTC. Residues: CASSPRTGGETQYF.

Comment on this clonotype: One end of the junction fails to match germline, which may point to a read error. The V gene is TRBV6-6, the J gene TRBJ2-2; tentatively, D is TRBD2 (6 bases). The CDR3 consists of 14 residues. CDR1 is MNHNY and CDR2 is SVGAGI in the germline V gene (reference sequence). CDR3 sequence (DNA): TGTGCCAGCAGTCCCTTACTAGGCACCGGGGGGCTGTTTTTT. As protein: CASSPLLGTGGLFF.

In this sample, this clonotype turned up many times. Here the CDR3 reads CASSSRGRAPFYEQYF. CDR3 bases: TGTGCCAGCAGTTCCAGGGGCAGGGCCCCCTTCTACGAGCAGTACTTC. The J gene is TRBJ2-7, the V gene TRBV28, with D maybe TRBD1 (6 bases). The V and J ends lost 4 bases and 3 bases respectively, with 19 bases between them. Germline values: CDR1 MDHEN, CDR2 SYDVKM. This CDR3 has 16 amino acids.

This clonotype was detected ten times or more. The rearrangement uses TRBV3-1 and TRBJ2-1; weak D call: TRBD1 (6 bases). Trimming took 6 bases from V and 5 from J, leaving 11 bases between them. CDR3 length: 13 amino acids. Germline V gene lookup returns CDR1 LGHDT and CDR2 YNNKEL (reference sequence). The CDR3 DNA sequence: TGTGCCAGCAGTATCCCAGGGGACAATGAGCAGTTCTTC. This codes for CASSIPGDNEQFF.

In this sample, this clonotype turned up many times. The chain employs TRBV11-1 and TRBJ2-3; 11 positions match TRBD1. The CDR3 has 16 residues. In germline, CDR1 is SGHAT, CDR2 FQDESV (reference sequence). With 5 bases clipped from V and 3 bases from J, the junction kept 7 bases outside the gene matches. The CDR3 sequence is CASSPRDRGGTDTQYF. The CDR3 DNA is TGTGCCAGCAGCCCCCGGGACAGGGGGGGGACAGATACGCAGTATTTT. The whole variable domain, filled in from reference TRBV11-1 and TRBJ2-3, reads EAEVAQSPRYKITEKSQAVAFWCDPISGHATLYWYRQILGQGPELLVQFQDESVVDDSQLPKDRFSAERLKGVDSTLKIQPAELGDSAMYLCASSPRDRGGTDTQYFGPGTRLTVL.

At least ten counts were recorded for this clonotype. The chain joins TRBV20-1 to TRBJ2-7; no clear D gene. This CDR3 region has 12 residues. Germline CDR1 and CDR2: DFQATT and SNEGSKA (reference sequence). V dropped 2 bases and J dropped 4 bases, with 9 bases sitting between them. The CDR3 nucleotides are TGCAGTGCTAGACCGGACGGATACGAGCAGTACTTC. Translation: CSARPDGYEQYF.

A word on this clonotype: At one boundary the junction diverges from the germline segment, which might be a read error. The rearrangement joins TRBV12-3 or TRBV12-4 to TRBJ1-5; a weak D match, TRBD1 (6 bases). This CDR3 comprises 15 residues. CDR3 amino acids: CANSLQGYSNQPQHF. The CDR3 DNA reads as TGTGCCAACAGTCTACAGGGTTATAGCAATCAGCCCCAGCATTTT.

This clonotype was counted many times. V and J are TRBV18 and TRBJ2-7; no clear D gene. V dropped 3 bases and J dropped 8 bases, with 17 bases sitting between them. Germline assignment: CDR1 KGHSH and CDR2 LQKENI. This CDR3 is built from 14 residues. CDR3 sequence reads: CASSPEASPQKQYF. In DNA form, the CDR3 reads TGTGCCAGCTCACCCGAGGCCAGCCCACAAAAGCAGTACTTC.

A word on this clonotype: A clone one base away is much larger, so this may be a read error. V is TRBV29-1 and J is TRBJ2-3, with TRBD1 as a possible D gene (6 bases). This CDR3 has 11 residues. Looked up from germline, CDR1 is SQVTM and CDR2 is ANQGSEA. CDR3 nucleotides: TGCAGCGTTGACAGGGGCCATACGCGGTATTTT. It translates to CSVDRGHTRYF.

This clonotype has more than one count but fewer than ten. This chain joins TRBV5-6 and TRBJ2-2; D gene ambiguous. The germline gives CDR1 SGHDT, CDR2 YYEEEE. V lost 3 bases, J lost 0 bases, and 9 bases lay in between. The CDR3 totals 15 residues. The CDR3 region has the DNA TGTGCCAGCAGCTCCAAAATACCGAACACCGGGGAGCTGTTTTTT. The encoded protein is CASSSKIPNTGELFF.

The chain recombines TRBV29-1 with TRBJ1-2; perhaps TRBD1 as D (5 bases). Trimming removed 0 bases from V and 2 bases from J, with 7 bases in between. The CDR3 is 13 amino acids. Germline values: CDR1 SQVTM, CDR2 ANQGSEA. In DNA form, the CDR3 reads TGCAGCGTTGAAGAGGGACCGAACTATGGCTACACCTTC. Its translation is CSVEEGPNYGYTF.

The rearrangement uses TRBV7-9 and TRBJ1-2; D possibly corresponds to TRBD1 (6 bases). Trimming removed 1 base at V and 8 bases at J, with 17 bases between. From germline, CDR1 is SEHNR and CDR2 FQNEAQ (reference sequence). There are 15 residues in the CDR3. This CDR3 reads CASSLGGGRGEGYTF. In nucleotides, the CDR3 is TGTGCCAGCAGCTTAGGCGGGGGCAGGGGAGAGGGCTACACCTTC.

This clonotype was counted at least ten times. V is TRBV3-1 and J is TRBJ2-1, with 11 nucleotides matching TRBD2. CDR1 and CDR2 (germline): LGHDT, YNNKEL (reference sequence). CDR3 length equals 15 residues. Unmatched junction bases numbered 8, after V lost 3 bases and J lost 10 bases. The CDR3 nucleotides read TGTGCCAGCAGCCAGACCCTAGCGGGGGGTGGCGAGCAGTTCTTC. Residues: CASSQTLAGGGEQFF.

This chain joins TRBV5-1 and TRBJ2-2; 7 positions agree with TRBD2. From germline, CDR1 is SGHRS and CDR2 YFSETQ. The CDR3 runs 16 residues. V was pared by 0 bases and J by 2 bases, with 4 bases of the junction left unmatched. The CDR3 is CASSLEPGLNTGELFF. DNA for the CDR3: TGCGCCAGCAGCTTGGAGCCGGGACTAAACACCGGGGAGCTGTTTTTT.

This clonotype was seen a single time. Since a much larger clone is just one base distant, this may be a read error. The CDR3 protein is CSAREGGVSYNEQSF. The CDR3 nucleotides are TGCAGTGCTAGAGAGGGCGGGGTGTCCTACAATGAGCAGTCCTTC. The chain uses TRBV20-1 and TRBJ2-1, with a weak D call TRBD2 (6 bases). This CDR3 has 15 amino acids. CDR1 is DFQATT and CDR2 is SNEGSKA in the germline V gene (reference sequence).

Notes on this clonotype: A much larger clone sits a single nucleotide away, making a read error possible. CDR3 sequence: CASSIIRGIYNEQFF. The DNA of the CDR3 is TGTGCCAGCAGCATCATACGGGGAATCTACAATGAGCAGTTCTTC. The chain carries TRBV6-5 and TRBJ2-1, with a possible D match to TRBD2 (5 bases). The CDR3 runs 15 residues. The V and J ends lost 6 bases and 3 bases respectively, with 15 bases between them. CDR1 MNHEY and CDR2 SVGAGI come from the germline V gene.

This clonotype was counted ten times or more. This chain joins TRBV7-3 and TRBJ2-7, with a weak D call TRBD1 (6 bases). Germline V gives CDR1 SGHTA, CDR2 FQGTGA. The CDR3 extends over 15 amino acids. The V end lost 5 bases, the J end lost 0 bases, and 14 bases lay between the germline ends. This CDR3 reads CASSRTAALSYEQYF. The CDR3, as DNA: TGTGCCAGCAGCCGGACAGCGGCCCTCTCCTACGAGCAGTACTTC.

In this sample, this clonotype turned up a few times. The chain employs TRBV20-1 and TRBJ1-4; possibly TRBD1 for D (5 bases). Germline CDR1 DFQATT, CDR2 SNEGSKA (reference sequence). The CDR3 totals 12 residues. V shed 2 bases and J shed 8 bases, with 9 bases lying between them. The CDR3 bases are TGCAGTGCTAGATCGGGGGGGGAAAAACTGTTTTTT. This codes for CSARSGGEKLFF.

In its sample, this clonotype was seen many times. The chain has TRBV4-2 and TRBJ2-5, with TRBD2 matching 13 bases. This CDR3 has 17 residues. The germline CDR1 and CDR2 sequences are LGHNA and YNFKEQ. V trimming: 2 bases; J trimming: 5 bases; junction bases outside the gene matches: 8. CDR3 protein: CASSQTGTSGVVETQYF. For the CDR3, the DNA is TGTGCCAGCAGCCAAACCGGGACTAGCGGGGTAGTGGAGACCCAGTACTTC.

A word on this clonotype: A much larger clone lies a single base off, so this may be a read error. The chain is built from TRBV12-3 or TRBV12-4 and TRBJ2-3; 7 bases align to TRBD1. This CDR3 is 15 amino acids long. The DNA of the CDR3 is TGTGCCAGCAGTCTAACAGGGGCCCGCACAGATGCGCAGTATTTT. This encodes CASSLTGARTDAQYF.

This clonotype was counted many times. This sequence joins TRBV20-1 and TRBJ2-1; no reliable D call. V lost 2 bases and J lost 6, with 17 bases in between. The CDR3 is 15 amino acids. Germline CDR1 DFQATT, CDR2 SNEGSKA (reference sequence). For the CDR3, the DNA is TGCAGTGCTAGATTGCGGCTATCCGTCCGCAATGAGCAGTTCTTC. Protein product: CSARLRLSVRNEQFF.

At least ten counts were recorded for this clonotype. The J gene is TRBJ2-7, the V gene TRBV20-1; D is undetermined. The CDR3 covers 15 residues. CDR1 and CDR2 from the germline V gene are DFQATT and SNEGSKA (reference sequence). V lost 5 bases and J lost 0, with 17 bases in between. The CDR3 loop is CSAGPPGSSSYEQYF. The DNA of the CDR3 is TGCAGTGCTGGACCTCCGGGCTCCAGCTCCTACGAGCAGTACTTC.

At least ten counts were recorded for this clonotype. The V call is TRBV4-1, the J call TRBJ2-3; D not resolved. The CDR3 totals 15 residues. Per the germline V gene, CDR1 is MGHRA and CDR2 is YSYEKL. Trimming cost V 3 bases and J 6 bases, with 16 bases left between them. CDR3: CASSHQKGPSDTQYF. The CDR3 DNA reads TGCGCCAGCAGCCACCAAAAGGGCCCGTCCGATACGCAGTATTTT.

This clonotype showed up just a few times. A much larger clone lies one base from this, so it may be a read error. The rearrangement uses TRBV5-1 and TRBJ2-3; the D gene is possibly TRBD2 (6 bases). Germline loops: CDR1 SGHRS, CDR2 YFSETQ. The V end was cut by 0 bases, the J end by 6 bases, with 14 bases between. The CDR3 loop spans 15 amino acids. The CDR3 DNA follows: TGCGCCAGCAGCTTGGGCGGGACGGCCTTGGATACGCAGTATTTT. Amino acids: CASSLGGTALDTQYF.

This clonotype showed up just a few times. The chain employs TRBV6-2 or TRBV6-3 and TRBJ1-6; 8 bases line up with TRBD1. V lost 5 bases to trimming and J lost 9 bases; unmatched junction nucleotides: 6. CDR3 length equals 14 residues. Germline assignment: CDR1 MNHEY and CDR2 SVGEGT. The CDR3 sequence is CASSETGDSSPLHF. Here the CDR3 DNA reads TGTGCCAGCAGTGAGACAGGGGATAGTTCACCCCTCCACTTT.

The chain employs TRBV20-1 and TRBJ1-6; unclear D gene. CDR3 size: 14 residues. From germline, CDR1 is DFQATT and CDR2 SNEGSKA (reference sequence). V lost 3 bases, J lost 7 bases, and 13 bases lay in between. CDR3 DNA: TGCAGTGCTAGTTGGAGGCCTACGAATTCACCCCTCCACTTT. Translation: CSASWRPTNSPLHF.

Details on this clonotype: Being one base from a much bigger clone, this may be a read error. This sequence joins TRBV20-1 and TRBJ2-5, with a possible D match to TRBD2 (6 bases). CDR1 is DFQATT and CDR2 is SNEGSKA in the germline V gene (reference sequence). Trimming cost V 0 bases and J 11 bases, with 22 bases left between them. CDR3 length: 15 residues. CDR3 nucleotide sequence: TGCAGTGCTAGAGATCTGGCGGGGTTGTGGAATGAGCAGTACTTC. It codes for CSARDLAGLWNEQYF.